The entry below gives a single T cell receptor (beta chain) sequence along with its context. Data came from immunoSEQ multiplex PCR; TCRdb stores just in-frame clones and leaves some out. The table shows about 76,000 clones, with around four fifths occurring only once. These data come from a study of PD-L1 blockade in urothelial cancer. The length of the CDR3 is 12 residues. Germline assignment: CDR1 SQVTM and CDR2 ANQGSEA. The V gene lost 7 bases and the J gene lost 1 base, with 7 bases spanning the gap. The V gene is TRBV29-1, the J gene TRBJ2-2, with D tentatively TRBD1 (5 bases). The receptor was derived from a man in his 70s with urothelial cancer. This material consisted of PBMCs, taken around atezolizumab (anti-PD-L1) treatment. CDR3 loop: CSATGNTGELFF. CDR3 nucleotide sequence: TGCAGCGCTACAGGGAACACCGGGGAGCTGTTTTTT.